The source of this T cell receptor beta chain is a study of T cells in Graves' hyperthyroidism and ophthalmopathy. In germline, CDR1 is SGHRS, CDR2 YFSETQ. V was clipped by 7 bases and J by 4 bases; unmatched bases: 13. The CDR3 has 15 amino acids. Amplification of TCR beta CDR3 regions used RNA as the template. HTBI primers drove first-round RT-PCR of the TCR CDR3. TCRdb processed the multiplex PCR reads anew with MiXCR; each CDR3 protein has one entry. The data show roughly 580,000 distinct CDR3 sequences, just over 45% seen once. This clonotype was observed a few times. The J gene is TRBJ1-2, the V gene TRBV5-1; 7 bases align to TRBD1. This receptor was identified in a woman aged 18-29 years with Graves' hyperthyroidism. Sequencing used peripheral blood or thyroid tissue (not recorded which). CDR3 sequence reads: CASRLLGTVGYGYTF. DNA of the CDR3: TGCGCCAGCCGTTTACTTGGGACAGTGGGCTATGGCTACACCTTC.